The following is a T cell receptor beta chain sequence with its context. Reverse transcription of roughly 0.5 to 1 ug RNA was carried out with random hexamers. Each CDR3 protein is one row after TCRdb ran MiXCR on the immunoSEQ multiplex PCR reads. The sample contains 100,000 to 110,000 distinct CDR3 sequences, around 96% of which appear only once. The entry originates in a study of CD8 T cells in Susac syndrome. Trimming removed 1 base at V and 0 bases at J, with 8 bases between. There are 15 residues in the CDR3. CDR1 and CDR2 from the germline V gene are SGDLS and YYNGEE. The material sequenced was CD8+ T cells from PBMCs. This TCR came from a human donor with Susac syndrome. The gene calls are TRBV9 and TRBJ2-1; no definite D call. CDR3 sequence reads: CASSVSGVSYNEQFF. The DNA for the CDR3 is TGTGCCAGCAGCGTATCCGGAGTCTCCTACAATGAGCAGTTCTTC.